A single sample is the source of the 28 T cell receptor beta chains below, sequenced in a study of response to subunit inactivated influenza vaccine. TCRdb passed the RT-PCR reads through MiXCR, listing each CDR3 protein once. The sample lists 700,000 to 800,000 distinct CDR3 sequences, approximately 18% occurring once. This material consisted of PBMCs from blood, taken roughly 5 days after vaccination. The receptors originated from a man aged 50 or older who received an inactivated influenza vaccine.

This clonotype was detected only a few times. J is TRBJ2-1 and V is TRBV18; TRBD1 matches 7 bases. Germline values: CDR1 KGHSH, CDR2 LQKENI. The V segment lost 6 bases and the J segment 6 bases; nucleotides outside the gene matches: 8. This CDR3 spans 14 amino acids. DNA of the CDR3: TGTGCCAGCTCTCCGGGACAGATTCCCAATGAGCAGTTCTTC. It codes for CASSPGQIPNEQFF.

In this sample, this clonotype turned up a few times. The chain couples TRBV10-3 to TRBJ2-1; 7 bases are a match to TRBD2. CDR1 and CDR2 from the germline V gene are ENHRY and SYGVKD. The CDR3 runs 16 residues. Unmatched junction bases numbered 10, after V lost 4 bases and J lost 4 bases. The CDR3 sequence is CAISGSFLAAYNEQFF. As DNA, the CDR3 is TGTGCCATCAGTGGCAGTTTCCTAGCGGCATACAATGAGCAGTTCTTC.

The CDR3 DNA reads TGTGCCAGCCGGGACAGGGTTCAAGAGACCCAGTACTTC. Translation: CASRDRVQETQYF. The chain couples TRBV13 to TRBJ2-5; the match to TRBD1 covers 9 bases. Germline V gene lookup returns CDR1 PRHDT and CDR2 FYEKMQ (reference sequence). The CDR3 spans 13 residues. Losses at the gene ends were 8 bases for V and 2 bases for J; bases not matched to a gene: 3. The full variable domain, with the rest looked up from reference TRBV13 and TRBJ2-5, is AAGVIQSPRHLIKEKRETATLKCYPIPRHDTVYWYQQGPGQDPQFLISFYEKMQSDKGSIPDRFSAQQFSDYHSELNMSSLELGDSALYFCASRDRVQETQYFGPGTRLLVL.

The rearrangement uses TRBV11-3 and TRBJ2-1, with TRBD2 matching over 8 bases. Trimming took 2 bases from V and 8 from J; bases not matched to a gene: 8. CDR1 is SGHNT and CDR2 is YENEEA in the germline V gene. The CDR3 extends over 15 amino acids. The DNA for the CDR3 is TGTGCCAGCAGCTTAAGGAGCGGGAGTTCGGATGAGCAGTTCTTC. Translating it yields CASSLRSGSSDEQFF.

In its sample, this clonotype was seen many times. The rearrangement links TRBV12-3 or TRBV12-4 to TRBJ1-3; 7 bases map to TRBD1. The CDR3 extends over 16 amino acids. With 6 bases clipped from V and 0 bases from J, the junction kept 8 bases outside the gene matches. For the CDR3, the DNA is TGTGCCAGCAGCAGGGGGGACCCCCGCTCTGGAAACACCATATATTTT. Its translation is CASSRGDPRSGNTIYF.

This chain links TRBV3-1 with TRBJ2-7; 7 nucleotides line up with TRBD2. There are 15 residues in the CDR3. The germline V gene encodes CDR1 LGHDT and CDR2 YNNKEL (reference sequence). With 4 bases clipped from V and 3 bases from J, the junction kept 9 bases outside the gene matches. DNA for the CDR3: TGTGCCAGCAGCCCCCGTCCCAGCGGGGACTACGAGCAGTACTTC. This sequence encodes CASSPRPSGDYEQYF.

This clonotype was counted only a few times. The chain combines TRBV7-2 with TRBJ2-6, with D tentatively TRBD1 (6 bases). This CDR3 region has 17 residues. CDR1 and CDR2 (germline): SGHTA, FQGNSA. The germline V and J ends were trimmed by 6 bases and 4 bases, with 19 bases remaining between them. In DNA form, the CDR3 reads TGTGCCAGCAGAACGAAAACCCTAGGACAGGGGGCCAACGTCCTGACTTTC. It translates to CASRTKTLGQGANVLTF.

The table lists this clonotype with many counts. The V and J genes are TRBV12-3 or TRBV12-4 and TRBJ2-1; 8 nucleotides match TRBD1. Trimming removed 3 bases from V and 7 bases from J; junction bases left unmatched: 8. The CDR3 length is 15 residues. CDR3 protein: CASSFRTGSRNEQFF. The DNA of the CDR3 is TGTGCCAGCAGTTTCAGGACAGGGTCTAGGAATGAGCAGTTCTTC.

This clonotype was counted a few times. This chain connects TRBV20-1 to TRBJ2-1; 10 nucleotides align to TRBD2. J gave up 9 bases and V 7 bases, and 9 bases lay outside the gene matches. The length of the CDR3 is 13 residues. Germline-derived CDR1 and CDR2 are DFQATT and SNEGSKA (reference sequence). This CDR3 is CSVYGLAGAEQFF. The DNA for the CDR3 is TGCAGTGTTTACGGCCTAGCGGGAGCTGAGCAGTTCTTC.

This clonotype has ten or more counts. The chain is built from TRBV28 and TRBJ2-1, with a weak D call TRBD2 (6 bases). Deletions cut 7 bases from V and 5 bases from J, with 18 bases between. Per germline, CDR1 MDHEN and CDR2 SYDVKM. There are 15 residues in the CDR3. The CDR3 sequence is CASTLRLALNNEQFF. As DNA, the CDR3 is TGTGCCAGCACCTTGCGGCTAGCGCTTAACAATGAGCAGTTCTTC.

The V call is TRBV4-1, the J call TRBJ1-5, with 8 bases that match TRBD1. Per the germline V gene, CDR1 is MGHRA and CDR2 is YSYEKL. The CDR3 consists of 16 residues. With 1 base clipped from V and 3 bases from J, the junction kept 5 bases outside the gene matches. The CDR3 protein is CASSQAPGGVNQPQHF. The CDR3 nucleotides are TGCGCCAGCAGCCAAGCCCCAGGGGGCGTCAATCAGCCCCAGCATTTT.

The V and J genes are TRBV13 and TRBJ2-1; the D is unclear. Germline V gene sequence: CDR1 PRHDT, CDR2 FYEKMQ (reference sequence). The V end was cut by 7 bases, the J end by 0 bases, with 13 bases between. The CDR3 has 15 residues. The DNA of the CDR3 is TGTGCCAGCAAAAATGGCGGAAGCTCCTACAATGAGCAGTTCTTC. Amino acid sequence: CASKNGGSSYNEQFF.

At least ten counts were recorded for this clonotype. The chain combines TRBV4-3 with TRBJ1-5; TRBD1 might be the D (6 bases). This CDR3 region has 13 residues. In germline, CDR1 is LGHNA, CDR2 YSLEER. With 3 bases removed from V and 4 bases from J, the gap between germline ends came to 7 bases. The CDR3 DNA sequence: TGCGCCAGCAGCCAGGGGGCGAATCAGCCCCAGCATTTT. Its translation is CASSQGANQPQHF.

This clonotype was seen a handful of times. The chain carries TRBV4-1 and TRBJ2-1, with D possibly TRBD2 on 6 matching bases. The V end was cut by 2 bases, the J end by 4 bases, with 9 bases between. The CDR3 runs 14 residues. Per the germline V gene, CDR1 is MGHRA and CDR2 is YSYEKL. The CDR3 sequence: CASSQRETYNEQFF. CDR3 sequence (DNA): TGCGCCAGCAGCCAACGGGAGACTTACAATGAGCAGTTCTTC.

This clonotype was seen many times. The chain couples TRBV12-3 or TRBV12-4 to TRBJ1-2, with 8 bases fitting TRBD1. CDR3 length: 13 residues. The V segment lost 6 bases and the J segment 8 bases; nucleotides outside the gene matches: 8. This chain's CDR3 is CASRRTGLWGYTF. Here the CDR3 DNA reads TGTGCCAGCAGGCGGACAGGGCTGTGGGGCTACACCTTC.

The CDR3 DNA sequence: TGCGCCAGCAGCTTGGTCAGGGCGTCAGACACCGGGGAGCTGTTTTTT. Its translation is CASSLVRASDTGELFF. The chain is built from TRBV5-1 and TRBJ2-2, with D possibly TRBD1 on 5 matching bases. CDR1 is SGHRS, CDR2 YFSETQ, per germline. V was cut by 0 bases and J by 3 bases, with 12 bases left in between. The CDR3 spans 16 residues.

The chain uses TRBV2 and TRBJ2-3, with a tentative D call TRBD2 (5 bases). Germline values: CDR1 SNHLY, CDR2 FYNNEI. Trimming cost V 2 bases and J 1 base, with 10 bases left between them. The CDR3 sequence is 15 residues long. This CDR3 is CASSERGSGTDTQYF. CDR3 DNA sequence: TGTGCCAGCAGTGAACGGGGATCGGGCACAGATACGCAGTATTTT.

The genes are TRBV12-3 or TRBV12-4 and TRBJ1-5; D is possibly TRBD1 (5 bases). Between the trimmed V and J ends, which lost 8 bases and 7 bases, there was a span of 18 bases. The CDR3 spans 14 residues. The CDR3 DNA follows: TGTGCCAGCGCGGGGACCGCGTCCTCGCAGCCCCAGCATTTT. It is translated as CASAGTASSQPQHF.

This clonotype was observed a single time. The gene calls are TRBV2 and TRBJ2-1; 12 positions agree with TRBD2. Germline CDR1 is SNHLY and CDR2 is FYNNEI. This CDR3 is built from 16 residues. V dropped 6 bases and J dropped 0; count of bases not matched to a gene: 3. The CDR3 nucleotides are TGTGCCAGCAGAGCACTAGCGGGAGGCTCCTACAATGAGCAGTTCTTC. It specifies CASRALAGGSYNEQFF.

CDR3 residues: CAAGSVEQFF. The CDR3 DNA sequence: TGTGCCGCCGGGTCAGTTGAGCAGTTCTTC. The rearrangement uses TRBV3-1 and TRBJ2-1; D remains unclear. Per germline, CDR1 LGHDT and CDR2 YNNKEL (reference sequence). V shed 11 bases and J shed 9 bases, with 11 bases lying between them. CDR3 length: 10 residues.

This clonotype was counted a few times. The genes are TRBV5-1 and TRBJ1-1; D is undetermined. Germline V gene sequence: CDR1 SGHRS, CDR2 YFSETQ. The CDR3 loop spans 15 amino acids. Trimming stripped 0 bases from V and 1 base from J, with 10 bases between. CDR3 residues: CASSLAGRQNTEAFF. The CDR3 coding sequence is TGCGCCAGCAGCTTGGCGGGTCGGCAGAACACTGAAGCTTTCTTT.

This clonotype was detected ten times or more. The CDR3 DNA is TGTGCCAGCAGCCACCCCGGGACAGGGATAGATGAGCAGTTCTTC. This gives the protein CASSHPGTGIDEQFF. The chain carries TRBV3-1 and TRBJ2-1; 9 positions match TRBD1. After removal of 3 bases from V and 8 bases from J, the junction contained 8 bases not matched to a gene. CDR1 is LGHDT and CDR2 is YNNKEL in the germline V gene (reference sequence). This CDR3 comprises 15 residues.

The chain couples TRBV6-2 or TRBV6-3 to TRBJ2-2; D gene uncertain. The CDR3 consists of 14 residues. Trimming cost V 6 bases and J 3 bases, with 11 bases left between them. Germline lookup yields CDR1 MNHEY and CDR2 SVGEGT. CDR3 DNA: TGTGCCAGCAGCCGGTCCCCCTACACCGGGGAGCTGTTTTTT. Residues: CASSRSPYTGELFF.

This clonotype was seen ten or more times. This chain joins TRBV12-3 or TRBV12-4 and TRBJ2-7; 9 nucleotides align to TRBD1. This CDR3 is built from 14 residues. V gave up 3 bases and J gave up 7 bases; unmatched junction bases: 7. DNA of the CDR3: TGTGCCAGCAGTTTCCGGGACAGGGCGTTTGAGCAGTACTTC. It yields the protein CASSFRDRAFEQYF.

This chain uses TRBV11-2 with TRBJ2-7; D is unclear. The CDR3 has 11 amino acids. Looked up from germline, CDR1 is SGHAT and CDR2 is FQNNGV. The V end lost 7 bases, the J end lost 6 bases, and 10 bases lay between the germline ends. CDR3 sequence: CASTASLEQYF. Here the CDR3 DNA reads TGTGCCAGCACCGCATCCCTCGAGCAGTACTTC.

This clonotype was seen more than once but under ten times. The junction departs from germline at one end; a sequencing error may be responsible. V gene TRBV3-1 combines with J gene TRBJ2-4; 9 nucleotides agree with TRBD1. The CDR3 sequence is 11 residues long. The germline gives CDR1 LGHDT, CDR2 YNNKEL (reference sequence). The DNA for the CDR3 is TGTGCCAGCAGCCAGCGGGACAGGGTGAACTTC. It encodes CASSQRDRVNF.

This clonotype was counted only a few times. J is TRBJ2-3 and V is TRBV10-3; 7 bases map to TRBD1. CDR3 size: 15 residues. With V trimmed by 6 bases and J by 1 base, 7 bases remained unmatched. CDR1 is ENHRY and CDR2 is SYGVKD in the germline V gene. The CDR3 region is CAIRTGTVGTDTQYF. The CDR3 DNA follows: TGTGCCATCAGGACCGGGACAGTTGGCACAGATACGCAGTATTTT.

The gene calls are TRBV7-3 and TRBJ2-1; 12 nucleotides align to TRBD2. This CDR3 is built from 18 residues. Germline lookup yields CDR1 SGHTA and CDR2 FQGTGA. The V gene end was trimmed by 3 bases and the J gene end by 5 bases; junction bases not matched to a gene: 11. Written as DNA, the CDR3 is TGTGCCAGCAGCTTCGGACTAGCGGGAAAAGGCCCTAACAATGAGCAGTTCTTC. Protein sequence: CASSFGLAGKGPNNEQFF.